The rows below give T cell receptor beta chains drawn from one sample of a study of PD-1 blockade in classical Hodgkin lymphoma. Measured with immunoSEQ multiplex PCR; TCRdb has only the in-frame clones, and not every one. In the table there are almost 85,000 clones, around 90% of which are singletons. The sample consisted of peripheral blood mononuclear cells (PBMCs), taken at baseline. The receptor set was obtained from a human donor with classical Hodgkin lymphoma. CDR3s include the opening cysteine and the closing phenylalanine or tryptophan. Fields, in order: CDR3 DNA, CDR3 protein, J gene, CDR3 length, D gene, clone size, V gene. D genes are given only for firm matches. Clone size, where shown, is once, few, many, or a class for clones that have expanded.

DNA: TGCGCCAGCCGTCAGGGGGGAGGGTACAATGAGCAGTTCTTC
CDR3: CASRQGGGYNEQFF
J: TRBJ2-1
length: 14
D: .
size: .
V: TRBV5-1

DNA: TGTGCCAGCAGTGATGGGGCTAGGACCACCGGGGAGCTGTTTTTT
CDR3: CASSDGARTTGELFF
J: TRBJ2-2
length: 15
D: .
size: .
V: TRBV2

DNA: TGTGCCTGGACCCCAGAAATAGCGCCAACCTACAATGAGCAGTTCTTC
CDR3: CAWTPEIAPTYNEQFF
J: TRBJ2-1
length: 16
D: .
size: once
V: TRBV30

DNA: TGTGCCAGCAGCCGGACAGAAAATCAGCCCCAGCATTTT
CDR3: CASSRTENQPQHF
J: TRBJ1-5
length: 13
D: .
size: .
V: TRBV7-2

DNA: TGTGCCAGCAGTGCCGACTCCTATGAGCAGTTCTTC
CDR3: CASSADSYEQFF
J: TRBJ2-1
length: 12
D: .
size: .
V: TRBV27

DNA: TGTGCCAGCAGCGCATACGCCCGAATTGGAAACACCATATATTTT
CDR3: CASSAYARIGNTIYF
J: TRBJ1-3
length: 15
D: .
size: .
V: TRBV14

DNA: TGTGCCAGCAGCTCTCTGCCGGACAGCGCCTCTGGAAACACCATATATTTT
CDR3: CASSSLPDSASGNTIYF
J: TRBJ1-3
length: 17
D: .
size: once
V: TRBV11-2

DNA: TGTGCCAGCAGTCCTCCCCCCGGGTCAGGGGGGCACTTC
CDR3: CASSPPPGSGGHF
J: TRBJ2-7
length: 13
D: .
size: .
V: TRBV28

DNA: TGTGCCAGCAGGGGTCCCCTGGTCGGGATAGCTGAAGCTTTCTTT
CDR3: CASRGPLVGIAEAFF
J: TRBJ1-1
length: 15
D: .
size: .
V: TRBV2

DNA: TGTGCCAGCAGCTCAAATACCCTGACACCAAACACTGAAGCTTTCTTT
CDR3: CASSSNTLTPNTEAFF
J: TRBJ1-1
length: 16
D: .
size: .
V: TRBV7-8

DNA: TGCGCCAGCAGCCAAACCGGGACTACTTTATTCTCCTACGAGCAGTACTTC
CDR3: CASSQTGTTLFSYEQYF
J: TRBJ2-7
length: 17
D: TRBD2
size: .
V: TRBV4-1

DNA: TGTGCCAGCAGTTACACCCAGGGGCTCGGGGAAGGCTACACCTTC
CDR3: CASSYTQGLGEGYTF
J: TRBJ1-2
length: 15
D: .
size: .
V: TRBV6-5

DNA: TGTGCCTGGAGTCCCGTGGGGGAGACCCAGTACTTC
CDR3: CAWSPVGETQYF
J: TRBJ2-5
length: 12
D: .
size: .
V: TRBV30

DNA: TGTGCCACCAGCGGACTTCCAAGTGAAGGGGACAGAGTTACCAACGTCCTGACTTTC
CDR3: CATSGLPSEGDRVTNVLTF
J: TRBJ2-6
length: 19
D: TRBD1
size: .
V: TRBV15

DNA: TGTGCCAGCAGCCTATACCTATGGGGCACAGATACGCAGTATTTT
CDR3: CASSLYLWGTDTQYF
J: TRBJ2-3
length: 15
D: .
size: .
V: TRBV7-9

DNA: TGTGCCAGCAGTTACTCAATCCTGAACACTGAAGCTTTCTTT
CDR3: CASSYSILNTEAFF
J: TRBJ1-1
length: 14
D: .
size: .
V: TRBV6-5

DNA: TGTGCCAGCAGTGATGGTTGGACGGTGAGCACAGATACGCAGTATTTT
CDR3: CASSDGWTVSTDTQYF
J: TRBJ2-3
length: 16
D: .
size: .
V: TRBV6-1

DNA: TGTGCCACCGGGACTAGTTATGAGCAGTTCTTC
CDR3: CATGTSYEQFF
J: TRBJ2-1
length: 11
D: TRBD2
size: .
V: TRBV11-2

DNA: TGTGCCAGCAGCTTAGCGGGACAGGGGATGTCCTACGAGCAGTACTTC
CDR3: CASSLAGQGMSYEQYF
J: TRBJ2-7
length: 16
D: TRBD1
size: once
V: TRBV7-9

DNA: TGTGCCAGCAGTTCTCATTATGGGACTAGCTACGAGCAGTACTTC
CDR3: CASSSHYGTSYEQYF
J: TRBJ2-7
length: 15
D: TRBD2
size: .
V: TRBV6-5

DNA: TGTGCCAGTCTGAGAACAGGTCAGCCCCAGCATTTT
CDR3: CASLRTGQPQHF
J: TRBJ1-5
length: 12
D: .
size: .
V: TRBV19

DNA: TGTGCTAGTGGTTACGGGACAGTGGGCACTGAAGCTTTCTTT
CDR3: CASGYGTVGTEAFF
J: TRBJ1-1
length: 14
D: TRBD1
size: .
V: TRBV12-5